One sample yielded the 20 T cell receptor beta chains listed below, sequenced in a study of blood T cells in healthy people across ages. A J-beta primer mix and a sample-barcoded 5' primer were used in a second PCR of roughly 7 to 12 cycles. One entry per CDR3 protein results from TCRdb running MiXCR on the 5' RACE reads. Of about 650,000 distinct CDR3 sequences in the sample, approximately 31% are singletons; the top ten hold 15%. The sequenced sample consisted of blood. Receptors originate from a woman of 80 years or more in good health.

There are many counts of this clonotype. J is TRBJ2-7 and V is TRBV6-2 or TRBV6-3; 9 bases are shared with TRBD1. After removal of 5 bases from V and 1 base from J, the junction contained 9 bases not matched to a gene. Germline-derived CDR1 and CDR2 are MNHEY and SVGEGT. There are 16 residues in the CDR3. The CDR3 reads CASSPRGQGKSYEQYF. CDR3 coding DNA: TGTGCCAGCAGTCCCCGAGGACAGGGGAAATCCTACGAGCAGTACTTC.

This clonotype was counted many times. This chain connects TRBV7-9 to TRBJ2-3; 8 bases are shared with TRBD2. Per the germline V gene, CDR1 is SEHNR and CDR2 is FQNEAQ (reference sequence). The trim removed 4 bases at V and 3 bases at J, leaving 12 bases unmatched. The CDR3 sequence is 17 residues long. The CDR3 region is CASSSDYGRGETDTQYF. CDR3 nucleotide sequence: TGTGCCAGCAGCTCCGATTATGGGCGGGGGGAGACAGATACGCAGTATTTT.

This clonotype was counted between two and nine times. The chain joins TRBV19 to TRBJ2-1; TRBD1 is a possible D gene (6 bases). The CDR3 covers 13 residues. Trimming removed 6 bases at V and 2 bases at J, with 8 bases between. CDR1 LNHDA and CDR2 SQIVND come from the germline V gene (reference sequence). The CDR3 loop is CASRGAAYNEQFF. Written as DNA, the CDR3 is TGTGCCAGTAGGGGGGCGGCCTACAATGAGCAGTTCTTC.

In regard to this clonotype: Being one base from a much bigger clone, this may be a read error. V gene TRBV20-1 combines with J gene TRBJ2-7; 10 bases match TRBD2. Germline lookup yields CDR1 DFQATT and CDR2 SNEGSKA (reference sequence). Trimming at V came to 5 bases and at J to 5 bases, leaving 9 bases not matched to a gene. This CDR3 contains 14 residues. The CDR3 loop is CSAARQRGGNEQYF. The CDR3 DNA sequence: TGCAGTGCTGCCCGCCAGCGGGGGGGCAACGAGCAGTACTTC.

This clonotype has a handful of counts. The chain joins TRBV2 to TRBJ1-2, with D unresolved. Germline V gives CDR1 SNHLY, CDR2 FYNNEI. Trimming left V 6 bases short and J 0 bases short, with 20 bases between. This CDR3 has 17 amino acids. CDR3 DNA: TGTGCCAGCAGGGGCCCCGGTCAGTGGTTCGCTAACTATGGCTACACCTTC. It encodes CASRGPGQWFANYGYTF.

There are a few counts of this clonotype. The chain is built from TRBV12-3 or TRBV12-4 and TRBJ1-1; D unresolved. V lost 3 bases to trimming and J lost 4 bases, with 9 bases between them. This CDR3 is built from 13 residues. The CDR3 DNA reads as TGTGCCAGCAGTTTCGCCGCCGGCACTGAAGCTTTCTTT. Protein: CASSFAAGTEAFF.

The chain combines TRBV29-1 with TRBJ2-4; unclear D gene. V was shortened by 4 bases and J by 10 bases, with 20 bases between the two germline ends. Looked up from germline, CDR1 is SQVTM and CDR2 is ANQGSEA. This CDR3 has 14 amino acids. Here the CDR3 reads CSVGLGSLGNIQYF. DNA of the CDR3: TGCAGCGTTGGGCTGGGCTCTTTGGGAAATATTCAGTACTTC.

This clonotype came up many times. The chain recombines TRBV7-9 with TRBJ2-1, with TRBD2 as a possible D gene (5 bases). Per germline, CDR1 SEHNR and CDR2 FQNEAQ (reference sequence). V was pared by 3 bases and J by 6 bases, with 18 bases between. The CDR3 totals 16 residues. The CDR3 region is CASSFRPPLRANEQFF. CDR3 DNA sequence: TGTGCCAGCAGCTTCCGACCCCCTTTGCGGGCCAATGAGCAGTTCTTC. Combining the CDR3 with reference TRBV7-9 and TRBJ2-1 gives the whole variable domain DTGVSQNPRHKITKRGQNVTFRCDPISEHNRLYWYRQTLGQGPEFLTYFQNEAQLEKSRLLSDRFSAERPKGSFSTLEIQRTEQGDSAMYLCASSFRPPLRANEQFFGPGTRLTVL.

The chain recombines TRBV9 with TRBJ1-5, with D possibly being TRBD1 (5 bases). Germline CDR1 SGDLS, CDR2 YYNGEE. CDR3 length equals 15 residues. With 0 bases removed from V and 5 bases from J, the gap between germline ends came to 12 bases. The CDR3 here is CASSVGGTLDQPQHF. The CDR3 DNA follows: TGTGCCAGCAGCGTAGGAGGGACCCTTGATCAGCCCCAGCATTTT.

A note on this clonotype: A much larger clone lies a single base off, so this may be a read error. As DNA, the CDR3 is TGTGCCAGCAACCTGAGGACTGATAATTCACCCCCCCACTTT. It translates to CASNLRTDNSPPHF. The chain couples TRBV3-1 to TRBJ1-6, with D unclear. Germline V CDR1 and CDR2: LGHDT, YNNKEL (reference sequence). The CDR3 has 14 residues.

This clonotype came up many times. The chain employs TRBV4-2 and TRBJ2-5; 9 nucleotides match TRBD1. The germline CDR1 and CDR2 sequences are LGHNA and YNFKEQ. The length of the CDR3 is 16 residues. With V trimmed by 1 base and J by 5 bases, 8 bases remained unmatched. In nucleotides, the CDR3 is TGTGCCAGCAGCCAAGGGGCGGACAGGGGATCGGAGACCCAGTACTTC. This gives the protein CASSQGADRGSETQYF.

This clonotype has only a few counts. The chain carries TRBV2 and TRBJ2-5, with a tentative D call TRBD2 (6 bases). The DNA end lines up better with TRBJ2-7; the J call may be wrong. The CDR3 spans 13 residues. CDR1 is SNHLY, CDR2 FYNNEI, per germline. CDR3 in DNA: TGTGCCAGCAGTTGGGCGGGGCCGGGCGAGCAGTACTTC. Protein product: CASSWAGPGEQYF.

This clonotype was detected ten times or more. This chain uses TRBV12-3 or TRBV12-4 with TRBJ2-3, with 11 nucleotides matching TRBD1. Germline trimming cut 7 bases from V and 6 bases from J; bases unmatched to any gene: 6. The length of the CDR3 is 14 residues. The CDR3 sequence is CASTGTGGGDTQYF. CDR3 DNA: TGTGCCAGCACCGGGACAGGGGGGGGGGATACGCAGTATTTT.

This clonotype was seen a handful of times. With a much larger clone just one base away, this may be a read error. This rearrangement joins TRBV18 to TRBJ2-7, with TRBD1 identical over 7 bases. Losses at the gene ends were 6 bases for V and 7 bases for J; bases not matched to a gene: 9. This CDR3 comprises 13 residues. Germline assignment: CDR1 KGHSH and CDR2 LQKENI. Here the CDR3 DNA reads TGTGCCAGCTCTACTAGACAGGGCAATGAGCAGTACTTC. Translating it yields CASSTRQGNEQYF. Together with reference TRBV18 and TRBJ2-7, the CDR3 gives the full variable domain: NAGVMQNPRHLVRRRGQEARLRCSPMKGHSHVYWYRQLPEEGLKFMVYLQKENIIDESGMPKERFSAEFPKEGPSILRIQQVVRGDSAAYFCASSTRQGNEQYFGPGTRLTVT.

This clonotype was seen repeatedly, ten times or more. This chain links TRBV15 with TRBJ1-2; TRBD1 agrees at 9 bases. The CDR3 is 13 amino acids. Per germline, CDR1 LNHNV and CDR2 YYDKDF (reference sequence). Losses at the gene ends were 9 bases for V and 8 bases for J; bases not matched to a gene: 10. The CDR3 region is CATYRQGVDGYTF. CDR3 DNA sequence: TGTGCCACTTACCGACAGGGGGTTGACGGCTACACCTTC.

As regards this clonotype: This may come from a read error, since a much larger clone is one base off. The DNA of the CDR3 is TGTGCCAGCAGTTTGGAGGGGAGGGGCTACACCTTC. Translated: CASSLEGRGYTF. J is TRBJ1-2 and V is TRBV12-3 or TRBV12-4, with D maybe TRBD1 (5 bases). The CDR3 runs 12 residues. With 3 bases removed from V and 8 bases from J, the gap between germline ends came to 10 bases.

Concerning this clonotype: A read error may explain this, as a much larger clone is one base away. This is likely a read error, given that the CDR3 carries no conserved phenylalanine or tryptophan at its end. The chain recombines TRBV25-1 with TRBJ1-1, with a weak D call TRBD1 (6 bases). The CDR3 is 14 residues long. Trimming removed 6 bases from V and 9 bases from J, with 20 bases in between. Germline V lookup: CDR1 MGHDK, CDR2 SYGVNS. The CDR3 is CASSHLGTKAQAFC. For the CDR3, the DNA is TGTGCCAGCAGCCACTTAGGGACAAAGGCTCAAGCTTTCTGT.

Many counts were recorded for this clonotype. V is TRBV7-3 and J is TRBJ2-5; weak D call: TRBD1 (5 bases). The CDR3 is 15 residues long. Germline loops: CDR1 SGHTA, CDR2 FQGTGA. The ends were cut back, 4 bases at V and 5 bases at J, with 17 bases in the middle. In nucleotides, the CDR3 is TGTGCCAGCAGCTGGAACGTAGGGGCCGGGGAGACCCAGTACTTC. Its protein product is CASSWNVGAGETQYF.

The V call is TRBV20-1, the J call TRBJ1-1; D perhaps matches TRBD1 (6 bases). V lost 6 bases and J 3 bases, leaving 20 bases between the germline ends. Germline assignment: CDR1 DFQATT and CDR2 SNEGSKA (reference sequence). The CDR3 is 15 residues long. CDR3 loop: CSAPGGGRGDTEAFF. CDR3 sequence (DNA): TGCAGTGCGCCGGGGGGGGGCAGGGGCGACACTGAAGCTTTCTTT.

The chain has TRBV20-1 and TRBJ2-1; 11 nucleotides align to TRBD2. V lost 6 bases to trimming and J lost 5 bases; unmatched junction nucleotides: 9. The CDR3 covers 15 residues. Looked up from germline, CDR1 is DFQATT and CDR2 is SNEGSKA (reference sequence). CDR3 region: CSAARTSGPDNEQFF. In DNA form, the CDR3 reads TGCAGTGCGGCCAGGACTAGCGGGCCGGACAATGAGCAGTTCTTC.